Listed below are T cell receptor beta chains from one sample, sequenced in a study of blood T cell repertoires in COVID-19. Generated by immunoSEQ multiplex PCR, the TCRdb table keeps only in-frame clones and is missing some. The repertoire includes 240,000 or so clones, around 90% of them detected once, and roughly 0.8% sits in the top ten. Sequencing used peripheral blood. These receptors all come from a young woman with acute or convalescent COVID-19. Each CDR3 is given with its conserved first and last residue. D genes are given only for firm matches. Size is stated for part of the rows, as once, few or many counts, or as a class when the clone is expanded.

V gene,clone size,J gene,D gene,CDR3 protein,CDR3 DNA
TRBV12-3/TRBV12-4,NA,TRBJ2-5,NA,CASRDSWETQYF,TGTGCCAGCAGGGACAGTTGGGAGACCCAGTACTTC
TRBV2,NA,TRBJ2-3,TRBD1,CASSARDRGPDTQYF,TGTGCCAGCAGCGCCCGGGACAGGGGACCAGATACGCAGTATTTT
TRBV9,NA,TRBJ2-1,NA,CASSVGAGLRDEQFF,TGTGCCAGCAGCGTAGGGGCGGGACTTCGGGATGAGCAGTTCTTC
TRBV24-1,NA,TRBJ1-2,NA,CATGSHGGYTF,TGTGCCACCGGGAGTCACGGGGGCTACACCTTC
TRBV10-3,NA,TRBJ2-7,NA,CAIRGRTSEQYF,TGTGCCATCAGGGGCAGGACATCCGAGCAGTACTTC
TRBV4-2,NA,TRBJ1-3,NA,CASSQGRDIYF,TGTGCCAGCAGCCAAGGCCGGGACATATATTTT
TRBV7-6,NA,TRBJ2-1,NA,CASSRGTARSYNEQFF,TGTGCCAGCAGCCGCGGGACTGCCCGCTCCTACAATGAGCAGTTCTTC
TRBV24-1,NA,TRBJ2-7,TRBD1,CATSDSTGTGRFEQYF,TGTGCCACCAGTGATTCCACCGGGACAGGCCGGTTCGAGCAGTACTTC
TRBV9,NA,TRBJ2-3,TRBD2,CASSLGLAADTQYF,TGTGCCAGCAGCCTCGGACTAGCCGCAGATACGCAGTATTTT
TRBV19,once,TRBJ2-7,NA,CARGDISLYEQYF,TGTGCCAGAGGGGACATTTCCCTCTACGAGCAGTACTTC
TRBV25-1,NA,TRBJ2-4,NA,CASSDLLNIQYF,TGTGCCAGCAGTGATTTACTGAACATTCAGTACTTC
TRBV7-9,NA,TRBJ2-5,NA,CASSSSVYQETQYF,TGTGCCAGCAGCTCTAGCGTATACCAAGAGACCCAGTACTTC
TRBV25-1,NA,TRBJ2-6,NA,CASSETGQPGANVLTF,TGTGCCAGCAGTGAAACAGGGCAACCTGGGGCCAACGTCCTGACTTTC
TRBV5-1,NA,TRBJ2-1,TRBD2,CASSLGLAGGRSYNEQFF,TGCGCCAGCAGCCTCGGACTAGCGGGAGGGCGGTCCTACAATGAGCAGTTCTTC
TRBV9,NA,TRBJ1-4,NA,CASSVAGGRNEKLFF,TGTGCCAGCAGCGTAGCAGGAGGGCGGAATGAAAAACTGTTTTTT
TRBV30,NA,TRBJ1-5,TRBD1,CACSGQGGLVQHF,TGTGCCTGCTCGGGACAGGGGGGGCTGGTCCAGCATTTT
TRBV5-1,NA,TRBJ1-2,TRBD1,CASSEGDSFYGYTF,TGCGCCAGCAGCGAGGGGGACAGCTTCTATGGCTACACCTTC
TRBV7-9,NA,TRBJ2-7,NA,CASSPGSNSYEQYF,TGTGCCAGCAGCCCCGGGTCTAACTCCTACGAGCAGTACTTC
TRBV20-1,NA,TRBJ2-7,NA,CSAKGAAQYF,TGCAGTGCTAAGGGAGCTGCGCAGTACTTC
TRBV19,NA,TRBJ1-2,TRBD1,CASSILRTGSGFGYTF,TGTGCCAGTAGTATACTTAGGACAGGGTCTGGGTTTGGCTACACCTTC
TRBV27,NA,TRBJ1-5,NA,CATALTVSNQPQHF,TGTGCCACCGCCCTTACAGTCTCCAATCAGCCCCAGCATTTT
TRBV4-3,NA,TRBJ2-2,NA,CASSQEPAGVTGELFF,TGCGCCAGCAGCCAAGAGCCAGCGGGTGTTACCGGGGAGCTGTTTTTT
TRBV6-6,NA,TRBJ1-3,NA,CASSYSPALQNTIYF,TGTGCCAGCAGTTACTCCCCCGCCCTGCAGAACACCATATATTTT
TRBV12-3/TRBV12-4,NA,TRBJ1-2,NA,CASSPGNGYTF,TGTGCCAGCAGTCCAGGCAATGGCTACACCTTC
TRBV5-4,NA,TRBJ2-3,TRBD2,CASSRTSGRSDTQYF,TGTGCCAGCAGCCGAACTAGCGGGAGATCCGATACGCAGTATTTT
TRBV4-3,NA,TRBJ1-2,NA,CASSQGGVGYGYTF,TGCGCCAGCAGCCAAGGGGGCGTGGGCTATGGCTACACCTTC
TRBV11-2,NA,TRBJ2-7,TRBD2,CASSFNAGGAYEQYF,TGTGCCAGCAGCTTCAACGCGGGAGGGGCTTACGAGCAGTACTTC
TRBV7-9,once,TRBJ2-2,NA,CASSSQWSGELFF,TGTGCCAGCAGCTCCCAGTGGAGCGGGGAGCTGTTTTTT
TRBV7-9,NA,TRBJ2-7,NA,CASSPGLVQYF,TGTGCCAGCAGCCCGGGATTAGTGCAGTACTTC